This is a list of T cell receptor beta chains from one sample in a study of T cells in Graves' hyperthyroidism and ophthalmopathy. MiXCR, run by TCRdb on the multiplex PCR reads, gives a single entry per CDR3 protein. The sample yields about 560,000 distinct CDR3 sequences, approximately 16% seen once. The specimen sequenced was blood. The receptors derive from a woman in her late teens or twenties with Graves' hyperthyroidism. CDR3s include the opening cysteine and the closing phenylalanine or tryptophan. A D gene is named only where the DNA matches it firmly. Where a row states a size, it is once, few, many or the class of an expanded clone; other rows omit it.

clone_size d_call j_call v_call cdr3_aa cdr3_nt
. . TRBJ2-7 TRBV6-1 CASSPQRAGYEQYF TGTGCCAGCAGTCCTCAGAGGGCAGGGTACGAGCAGTACTTC
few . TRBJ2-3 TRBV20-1 CSARAQNTQGQYF TGCAGTGCTAGAGCTCAGAACACGCAGGGGCAGTATTTT
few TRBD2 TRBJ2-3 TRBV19 CASSTGLAAGDTQYF TGTGCCAGTAGTACGGGACTAGCGGCTGGGGATACGCAGTATTTT
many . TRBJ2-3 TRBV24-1 CATARQITDTQYF TGTGCCACAGCCAGACAGATCACAGATACGCAGTATTTT
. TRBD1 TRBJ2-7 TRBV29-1 CSASTGARTEQYF TGCAGCGCTAGCACAGGGGCTCGTACCGAGCAGTACTTC
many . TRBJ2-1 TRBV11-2 CASSLVGGRAYNEQFF TGTGCCAGCAGCTTGGTAGGGGGGAGGGCCTACAATGAGCAGTTCTTC
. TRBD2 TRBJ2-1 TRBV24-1 CATSASSPGWAGVFNEQFF TGTGCCACCAGTGCCAGCAGCCCCGGCTGGGCGGGAGTTTTCAATGAGCAGTTCTTC
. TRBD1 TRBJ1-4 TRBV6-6 CASSYLGTDTPGKLFF TGTGCCAGCAGTTACTTGGGGACAGACACCCCTGGAAAACTGTTTTTT
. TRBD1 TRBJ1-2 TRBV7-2 CASSRTQGVGYTF TGTGCCAGCAGCAGGACACAGGGGGTCGGCTACACCTTC
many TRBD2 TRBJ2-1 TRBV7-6 CASSFGLGLDANEQFF TGTGCCAGCAGCTTCGGTTTGGGACTAGATGCCAATGAGCAGTTCTTC
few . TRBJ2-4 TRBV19 CASSIGNIQYF TGTGCCAGTAGTATCGGAAACATTCAGTACTTC
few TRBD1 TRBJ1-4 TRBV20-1 CSARVQGAGEKLFF TGCAGTGCTAGAGTACAGGGGGCTGGCGAAAAACTGTTTTTT
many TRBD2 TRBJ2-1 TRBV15 CATSRSRGQREGEQFF TGTGCCACCAGCAGATCCCGGGGTCAGCGGGAGGGTGAGCAGTTCTTC
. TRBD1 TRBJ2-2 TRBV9 CASSADRGPNTGELFF TGTGCCAGCAGCGCCGACAGGGGGCCCAACACCGGGGAGCTGTTTTTT
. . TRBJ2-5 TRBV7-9 CASSYWTEQETQYF TGTGCCAGCAGCTACTGGACGGAGCAAGAGACCCAGTACTTC